This note documents a single TCR beta chain sequence. Individuals aged about 18 to 100 years were recruited from about two dozen US areas. This sample was included in a study of blood T cell repertoires in COVID-19. The wider study: T cells, B-cell-depleted T cells, or PBMCs supplied cDNA or gDNA.

In the authors' workflow: The authors estimated nucleated cell counts from reference gene primer amplification. TCRdb's copy holds only in-frame clones and misses some; the assay was immunoSEQ multiplex PCR. V, J and clone size reflect that table, while D and trimming were determined from the DNA. The sample yields about 180,000 clones, roughly 87% seen once. The sample was PBMCs or T cells enriched from blood (not recorded which). The clonotype originates from a woman aged 40 to 49 with acute COVID-19.

The CDR3: CASSIASGTGTSSYEQYF. The CDR3 DNA reads TGTGCCAGTAGTATCGCCTCCGGGACAGGGACTTCTTCCTACGAGCAGTACTTC. This sequence joins TRBV19 and TRBJ2-7; 9 nucleotides line up with TRBD1. J lost 1 base, V lost 3 bases, and 13 bases had no gene match. Germline V gives CDR1 LNHDA, CDR2 SQIVND (reference sequence). CDR3 length equals 18 residues.